This T cell receptor beta chain was captured in a study of blood T cell repertoires in COVID-19. About the study: The study drew acute and convalescent COVID-19 samples from the United States, Italy and Spain. From T cells, B-cell-depleted T cells, or PBMCs came the material, which was cDNA or gDNA.

The V segment lost 2 bases and the J segment 3 bases; nucleotides outside the gene matches: 13. The CDR3 length is 18 residues. CDR1 and CDR2 from the germline V gene are MDHEN and SYDVKM. In the study's own analysis: Amplification of reference gene primers was used by the study to estimate nucleated cell counts. Using immunoSEQ multiplex PCR, the repertoire was profiled, and TCRdb retains in-frame clones only, with some absent. V, J and clone size derive from that table, while D and trimming were established from the DNA sequence. This table holds roughly 120,000 clones, 87% found once. This TCR was recovered from a human donor in a cohort sampled during active COVID-19. The J gene is TRBJ2-1, the V gene TRBV28; 7 bases fit TRBD2. Input material: peripheral blood. The CDR3 DNA reads TGTGCCAGCAGTTTACCCTCCTCTCGCGGCGGGAGCTACAATGAGCAGTTCTTC. Residues: CASSLPSSRGGSYNEQFF.